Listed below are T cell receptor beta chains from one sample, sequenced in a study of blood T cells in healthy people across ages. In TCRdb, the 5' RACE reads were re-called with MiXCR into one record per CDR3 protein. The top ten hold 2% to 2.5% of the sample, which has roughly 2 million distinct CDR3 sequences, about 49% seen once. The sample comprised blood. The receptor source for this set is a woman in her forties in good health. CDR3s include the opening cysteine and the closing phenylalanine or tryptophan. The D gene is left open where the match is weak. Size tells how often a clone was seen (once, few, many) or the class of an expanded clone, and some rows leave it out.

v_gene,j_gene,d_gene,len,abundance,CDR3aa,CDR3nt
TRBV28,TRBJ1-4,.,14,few,CASSLIDPKEKLFF,TGTGCCAGCAGTTTAATCGATCCGAAGGAAAAACTGTTTTTT
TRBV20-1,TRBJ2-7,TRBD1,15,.,CSARGQGQGSYEQYF,TGCAGTGCTAGAGGCCAGGGACAGGGCTCCTACGAGCAGTACTTC
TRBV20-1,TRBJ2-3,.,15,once,CSALRVAHSTDTQYF,TGCAGTGCTCTACGGGTAGCGCACAGCACAGATACGCAGTATTTT
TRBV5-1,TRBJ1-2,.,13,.,CASSPGESDGYTF,TGCGCCAGCAGCCCGGGGGAGTCGGATGGCTACACCTTC
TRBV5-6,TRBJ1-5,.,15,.,CASSLGGPRNQPQHF,TGTGCCAGCAGCTTGGGCGGGCCTAGGAATCAGCCCCAGCATTTT
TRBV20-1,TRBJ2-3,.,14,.,CSARPMDSTDTQYF,TGCAGTGCCCGACCGATGGACAGCACAGATACGCAGTATTTT
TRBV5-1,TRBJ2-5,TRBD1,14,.,CASSPPTGVNEQYF,TGCGCCAGCAGCCCCCCGACAGGGGTGAATGAGCAGTACTTC
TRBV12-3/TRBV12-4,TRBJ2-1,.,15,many,CASSLSQGSYNEQFF,TGTGCCAGCAGCTTAAGTCAGGGCTCCTACAATGAGCAGTTCTTC
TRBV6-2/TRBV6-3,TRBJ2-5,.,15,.,CASSYWRDSEETQYF,TGTGCCAGCAGTTACTGGAGGGACAGCGAAGAGACCCAGTACTTC
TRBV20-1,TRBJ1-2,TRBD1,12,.,CSARDRGHGYTF,TGCAGTGCTAGAGACAGGGGGCACGGCTACACCTTC
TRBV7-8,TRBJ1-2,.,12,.,CASSLPVGGYTF,TGTGCCAGCAGCTTACCCGTGGGGGGCTACACCTTC
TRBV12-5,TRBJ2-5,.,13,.,CASTGPRKGTQYF,TGTGCTAGTACCGGCCCTAGAAAGGGGACCCAGTACTTC
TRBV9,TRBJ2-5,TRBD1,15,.,CASGVGAGGTETQYF,TGTGCCAGCGGCGTAGGGGCAGGGGGCACGGAGACCCAGTACTTC
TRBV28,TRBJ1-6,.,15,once,CASSSRQRPNSPLHF,TGTGCCAGCAGCTCTAGACAGCGACCTAATTCACCCCTCCACTTT
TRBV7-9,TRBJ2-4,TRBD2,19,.,CASSPPNGGAPIAKNIQYF,TGTGCCAGCAGCCCGCCGAACGGGGGGGCCCCAATAGCCAAAAACATTCAGTACTTC
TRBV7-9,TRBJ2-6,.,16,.,CASSPRWGSGANVLTF,TGTGCCAGCAGCCCTAGGTGGGGCTCTGGGGCCAACGTCCTGACTTTC
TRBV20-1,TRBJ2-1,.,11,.,CSAAVGDSRFF,TGCAGTGCTGCGGTGGGGGATTCCCGGTTCTTC
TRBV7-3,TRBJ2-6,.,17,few,CASSFRQENSGANVLTF,TGTGCCAGCAGCTTTCGGCAGGAGAACTCTGGGGCCAACGTCCTGACTTTC
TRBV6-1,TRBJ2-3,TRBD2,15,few,CASELAGGSTDTQYF,TGTGCCAGCGAACTAGCGGGGGGGAGCACAGATACGCAGTATTTT
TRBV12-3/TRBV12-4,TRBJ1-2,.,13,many,CASSFGRGYGYTF,TGTGCCAGCAGTTTCGGCAGGGGCTATGGCTACACCTTC
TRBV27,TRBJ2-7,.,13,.,CASSFTGGGEQYF,TGTGCCAGCAGTTTCACGGGGGGCGGTGAGCAGTACTTC
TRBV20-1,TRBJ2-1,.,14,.,CSAGRDARLNEQFF,TGCAGTGCGGGCCGGGACGCTAGACTCAATGAGCAGTTCTTC
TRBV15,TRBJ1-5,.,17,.,CATSRDGGGLLNQPQHF,TGTGCCACCAGCAGAGACGGGGGCGGGCTCCTTAATCAGCCCCAGCATTTT
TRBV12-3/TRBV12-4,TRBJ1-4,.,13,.,CASSPAWDEKLFF,TGTGCCAGCAGTCCGGCGTGGGATGAAAAACTGTTTTTT
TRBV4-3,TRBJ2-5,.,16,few,CASSQDVGRVGETQYF,TGCGCCAGCAGCCAAGATGTGGGCAGGGTAGGAGAGACCCAGTACTTC
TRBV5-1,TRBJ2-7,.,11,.,CASSLSGQQYF,TGCGCCAGCAGCCTCAGCGGACAGCAGTACTTC
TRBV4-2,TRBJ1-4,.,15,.,CASSQFGTQGIKLFF,TGTGCCAGCAGCCAATTCGGGACACAGGGAATAAAACTGTTTTTT
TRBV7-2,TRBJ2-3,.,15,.,CASSLGDSSADTQYF,TGTGCCAGCAGCCTCGGGGACTCTAGCGCAGATACGCAGTATTTT
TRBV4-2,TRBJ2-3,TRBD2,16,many,CASSQDLAGGTDTQYF,TGTGCCAGCAGCCAAGATCTAGCGGGGGGCACAGATACGCAGTATTTT
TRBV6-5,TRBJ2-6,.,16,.,CASTQFGRSGANVLTF,TGTGCCAGCACCCAGTTCGGGCGCTCTGGGGCCAACGTCCTGACTTTC
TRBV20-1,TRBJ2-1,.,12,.,CSASHTYNEQFF,TGCAGTGCTAGCCACACCTACAATGAGCAGTTCTTC
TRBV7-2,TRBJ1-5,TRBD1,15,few,CASSTGPYSNQPQHF,TGTGCCAGCTCGACAGGGCCCTATAGCAATCAGCCCCAGCATTTT
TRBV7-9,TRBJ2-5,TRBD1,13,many,CASRPGTVQTQYF,TGTGCCAGCAGACCCGGGACAGTACAGACCCAGTACTTC
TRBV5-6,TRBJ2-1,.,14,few,CASRGLSSYNEQFF,TGTGCCAGCAGGGGACTTAGCTCCTACAATGAGCAGTTCTTC
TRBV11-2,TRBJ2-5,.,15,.,CASSLFAADQETQYF,TGTGCCAGCAGCTTATTTGCAGCAGATCAAGAGACCCAGTACTTC
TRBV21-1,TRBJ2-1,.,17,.,CASSKARFASGGNERFF,TGTGCCAGCAGCAAAGCGCGGTTCGCTAGCGGGGGCAATGAGCGGTTCTTC
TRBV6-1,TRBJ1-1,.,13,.,CASVIVESTEAFF,TGTGCCAGCGTCATAGTTGAAAGCACTGAAGCTTTCTTT
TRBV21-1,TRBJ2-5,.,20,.,CASSKEKGGPWGTSVCDQYF,TGTGCCAGCAGCAAAGAAAAGGGGGGTCCGTGGGGGACTAGCGTATGTGACCAGTACTTC
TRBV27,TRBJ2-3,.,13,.,CASAPQQVLVQYF,TGTGCCAGCGCCCCCCAACAGGTGTTAGTGCAGTATTTT
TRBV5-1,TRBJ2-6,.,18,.,CASSLVGATISGANVLTF,TGCGCCAGCAGCTTGGTAGGGGCCACTATCTCTGGGGCCAACGTCCTGACTTTC
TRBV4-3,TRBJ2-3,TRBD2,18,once,CASSQDSTGGDLSDTQYF,TGCGCCAGCAGCCAAGATAGTACGGGGGGAGATCTATCGGATACGCAGTATTTT
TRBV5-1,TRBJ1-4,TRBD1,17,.,CASSLSAGGATNEKLFF,TGCGCCAGCAGCTTGTCAGCAGGGGGCGCGACTAATGAAAAACTGTTTTTT
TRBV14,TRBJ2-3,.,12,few,CASSQPSRTQYF,TGTGCCAGCAGCCAGCCCAGCCGTACGCAGTATTTT
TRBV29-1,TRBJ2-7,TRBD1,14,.,CSVEPGDSSYEQYF,TGCAGCGTTGAACCTGGGGACAGCTCCTACGAGCAGTACTTC
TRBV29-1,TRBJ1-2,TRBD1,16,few,CSIPVRGGSGYYGYTF,TGCAGCATCCCCGTCAGGGGGGGATCCGGATACTATGGCTACACCTTC
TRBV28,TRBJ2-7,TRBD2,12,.,CASTTSGYEQYF,TGTGCCAGCACGACTAGCGGCTACGAGCAGTACTTC
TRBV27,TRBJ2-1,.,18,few,CASSLYRGFQGSYNEQFF,TGTGCCAGCAGTTTATATCGTGGGTTTCAGGGCTCCTACAATGAGCAGTTCTTC
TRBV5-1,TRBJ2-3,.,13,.,CASSLEITDTQYF,TGCGCCAGCAGCTTGGAGATCACAGATACGCAGTATTTT
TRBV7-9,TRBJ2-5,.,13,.,CASSTPVGETQYF,TGTGCCAGCAGCACCCCCGTGGGGGAGACCCAGTACTTC
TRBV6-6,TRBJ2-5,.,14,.,CASSYSKQEETQYF,TGTGCCAGCAGTTACTCGAAACAGGAAGAGACCCAGTACTTC
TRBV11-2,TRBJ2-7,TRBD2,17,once,CASSLTSSGTSGYEQYF,TGTGCCAGCAGCTTAACTTCCTCAGGGACTAGCGGGTACGAGCAGTACTTC
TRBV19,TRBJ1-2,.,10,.,CASSATGYTF,TGTGCCAGTAGTGCCACTGGCTACACCTTC
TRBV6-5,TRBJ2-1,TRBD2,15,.,CATRPSGGQNNEQFF,TGTGCCACCAGACCTAGCGGGGGGCAGAACAATGAGCAGTTCTTC
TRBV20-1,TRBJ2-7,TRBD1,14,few,CSAPGQGSSYEQYF,TGCAGTGCCCCGGGACAGGGGAGCTCCTACGAGCAGTACTTC
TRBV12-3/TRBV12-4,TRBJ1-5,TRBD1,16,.,CASSLLTGGFNQPQHF,TGTGCCAGCAGTTTACTGACAGGGGGTTTTAATCAGCCCCAGCATTTT